The 20 T cell receptor beta chains presented below share a single source sample, sequenced in a study of shared clonotypes between healthy human individuals. Generated by immunoSEQ multiplex PCR, the TCRdb table keeps only in-frame clones and is missing some. The sample carries some 510,000 clones, about four fifths recorded once. The sequenced sample was PBMCs. Receptor source: a woman aged 40 to 50 in good health. Some clones in this sample may be carry-over from other donors' samples.

V is TRBV7-2 and J is TRBJ2-7, with TRBD1 matching 7 bases. Trimming cost V 6 bases and J 0 bases; bases outside gene matches: 2. In germline, CDR1 is SGHTA, CDR2 FQGNSA. The CDR3 loop spans 13 amino acids. CDR3 protein: CASRRQGSYEQYF. In DNA, the CDR3 is TGTGCCAGCAGGCGACAGGGCTCCTACGAGCAGTACTTC.

This chain uses TRBV7-2 with TRBJ1-5; no clear D gene. CDR3 size: 16 residues. Trimming pared 2 bases from V and 1 base from J, leaving 12 bases between. Germline assignment: CDR1 SGHTA and CDR2 FQGNSA. The CDR3 loop is CASSLILAGSNQPQHF. The CDR3 DNA reads as TGTGCCAGCAGCTTAATCCTCGCGGGAAGCAATCAGCCCCAGCATTTT.

V is TRBV7-9 and J is TRBJ1-1; D gene ambiguous. In germline, CDR1 is SEHNR, CDR2 FQNEAQ (reference sequence). Trimming shortened V by 1 base and J by 2 bases, and 17 bases separated the two germline ends. The CDR3 sequence is 17 residues long. In DNA form, the CDR3 reads TGTGCCAGCAGCTTAGATCCTGGCGGAAGCCTAAACACTGAAGCTTTCTTT. Residues: CASSLDPGGSLNTEAFF.

The chain is built from TRBV30 and TRBJ1-1, with D possibly matching TRBD1 (6 bases). Trimming removed 5 bases at V and 2 bases at J, with 12 bases between. This CDR3 is 13 amino acids long. Per the germline V gene, CDR1 is GTSNPN and CDR2 is SVGIG (reference sequence). The CDR3 DNA reads TGTGCCTGGTGTGACAGGAGCAACACTGAAGCTTTCTTT. It codes for CAWCDRSNTEAFF.

The chain is built from TRBV7-9 and TRBJ2-1; 9 bases line up with TRBD2. Germline V lookup: CDR1 SEHNR, CDR2 FQNEAQ (reference sequence). The trim removed 5 bases at V and 3 bases at J, leaving 5 bases unmatched. There are 15 residues in the CDR3. The CDR3 protein is CASSQGLAGYNEQFF. The DNA for the CDR3 is TGTGCCAGCAGCCAGGGACTAGCAGGCTACAATGAGCAGTTCTTC.

The chain is built from TRBV28 and TRBJ2-5; D might be TRBD1 (6 bases). The DNA end is a closer match to TRBJ2-7, so the J assignment may be wrong. There are 15 residues in the CDR3. The germline V gene encodes CDR1 MDHEN and CDR2 SYDVKM. The CDR3 coding sequence is TGTGCCAGCAGTTTACCTCAAGGACAGACCTACGAGCAGTACTTC. It specifies CASSLPQGQTYEQYF.

V and J are TRBV27 and TRBJ2-2; D may be TRBD1 (6 bases). The V end was cut by 5 bases, the J end by 3 bases, with 10 bases between. The CDR3 runs to 14 residues. CDR1 is MNHEY and CDR2 is SMNVEV in the germline V gene (reference sequence). The CDR3 loop is CASSRNRDTGELFF. The DNA of the CDR3 is TGTGCCAGCAGTCGTAACAGGGACACCGGGGAGCTGTTTTTT.

The chain is built from TRBV19 and TRBJ2-4, with TRBD1 identical over 9 bases. Germline CDR1 reads LNHDA; CDR2 reads SQIVND (reference sequence). The V segment lost 5 bases and the J segment 5 bases; nucleotides outside the gene matches: 7. This CDR3 region has 15 residues. The CDR3 sequence: CASSRQGGVQNIQYF. The CDR3 coding sequence is TGTGCCAGTAGTCGACAGGGGGGAGTCCAAAACATTCAGTACTTC. The entire variable domain, with the rest obtained from reference TRBV19 and TRBJ2-4, is as follows: DGGITQSPKYLFRKEGQNVTLSCEQNLNHDAMYWYRQDPGQGLRLIYYSQIVNDFQKGDIAEGYSVSREKKESFPLTVTSAQKNPTAFYLCASSRQGGVQNIQYFGAGTRLSVL.

The CDR3 nucleotides are TGTGCCAGCAGCCGTGTCGGGGAGCTGTTTTTT. Its translation is CASSRVGELFF. The V call is TRBV13, the J call TRBJ2-2; no firm D call. CDR1 and CDR2 (germline): PRHDT, FYEKMQ (reference sequence). CDR3 length: 11 amino acids. V dropped 5 bases and J dropped 7 bases, with 5 bases sitting between them.

The chain employs TRBV2 and TRBJ1-5, with D hard to call. This CDR3 has 13 amino acids. The germline V and J ends were trimmed by 6 bases and 3 bases, with 9 bases remaining between them. Germline V CDR1 and CDR2: SNHLY, FYNNEI. CDR3: CASRLGVNQPQHF. Here the CDR3 DNA reads TGTGCCAGCAGGCTTGGGGTCAATCAGCCCCAGCATTTT.

The chain links TRBV7-2 to TRBJ2-2; 7 nucleotides align to TRBD2. V was pared by 2 bases and J by 7 bases, with 4 bases of the junction left unmatched. CDR1 and CDR2 (germline): SGHTA, FQGNSA. CDR3 length equals 14 residues. CDR3 coding DNA: TGTGCCAGCAGCTTATCTAGCGGATACGGGGAGCTGTTTTTT. Its protein product is CASSLSSGYGELFF.

The sample holds one count of this clone. The J gene is TRBJ1-3, the V gene TRBV30, with a possible D match to TRBD1 (5 bases). Trimming took 2 bases from V and 2 from J, leaving 7 bases between them. The CDR3 has 13 residues. Germline V gene data show CDR1 as GTSNPN and CDR2 as SVGIG (reference sequence). CDR3 DNA: TGTGCCTGGAGTAGAGGGGCTGGAAACACCATATATTTT. Translating gives CAWSRGAGNTIYF.

J is TRBJ2-7 and V is TRBV19, with TRBD2 identical over 11 bases. CDR3 length: 14 amino acids. Germline V gene sequence: CDR1 LNHDA, CDR2 SQIVND (reference sequence). The trim removed 5 bases at V and 6 bases at J, leaving 6 bases unmatched. The CDR3 nucleotides are TGTGCCAGTAGTTCGGCTAGCGGGAGGTTCGAGCAGTACTTC. Protein product: CASSSASGRFEQYF.

This clone has just one count. The CDR3 nucleotides read TGTGCCAGCAGCCTGGACCTGGTTTTAGAGCAGTACTTC. Translating it yields CASSLDLVLEQYF. This chain connects TRBV2 to TRBJ2-7; D is uncertain. Between the trimmed V and J ends, which lost 6 bases and 7 bases, there was a span of 16 bases. Germline-derived CDR1 and CDR2 are SNHLY and FYNNEI. CDR3 length: 13 residues.

V and J are TRBV7-3 and TRBJ2-1; D is tentatively TRBD1 or TRBD2 (7 bases each). Germline CDR1 reads SGHTA; CDR2 reads FQGTGA. Trimming shortened V by 5 bases and J by 4 bases, and 18 bases separated the two germline ends. The CDR3 runs 16 residues. CDR3 sequence: CASSPRGGDGYNEQFF. The CDR3 DNA reads TGTGCCAGCAGCCCCAGGGGGGGGGACGGGTACAATGAGCAGTTCTTC.

V is TRBV11-2 and J is TRBJ2-3; 10 nucleotides match TRBD2. This CDR3 contains 18 residues. Losses at the gene ends were 0 bases for V and 2 bases for J; bases not matched to a gene: 8. Germline lookup yields CDR1 SGHAT and CDR2 FQNNGV. CDR3 nucleotides: TGTGCCAGCAGCTTAGATTCGGGAGCGGGAGGGAACACAGATACGCAGTATTTT. It specifies CASSLDSGAGGNTDTQYF.

This clone was detected only a few times. The gene calls are TRBV25-1 and TRBJ2-3; D perhaps matches TRBD2 (5 bases). V was shortened by 3 bases and J by 7 bases, with 8 bases between the two germline ends. CDR3 length: 12 residues. Germline V CDR1 and CDR2: MGHDK, SYGVNS. Here the CDR3 DNA reads TGTGCCAGCAGTGACGAGGGAAATACGCAGTATTTT. Protein product: CASSDEGNTQYF.

This chain links TRBV10-3 with TRBJ1-2; TRBD1 matches 10 bases. The CDR3 spans 16 residues. Germline CDR1 and CDR2: ENHRY and SYGVKD. Losses at the gene ends were 0 bases for V and 5 bases for J; bases not matched to a gene: 6. The CDR3 coding sequence is TGTGCCATCAGTGAGTCGGGGACAGGGGATGCATATGGCTACACCTTC. Protein product: CAISESGTGDAYGYTF.

The chain has TRBV4-2 and TRBJ2-5; no clear D gene. CDR3 length: 13 amino acids. Deletions cut 5 bases from V and 1 base from J, with 8 bases between. Germline V CDR1 and CDR2: LGHNA, YNFKEQ. DNA of the CDR3: TGTGCCAGCAGCTTCTGGATCCAAGAGACCCAGTACTTC. It is translated as CASSFWIQETQYF.

J is TRBJ1-2 and V is TRBV5-6, with D uncertain. V was trimmed by 2 bases and J by 8 bases, leaving 25 bases between them. CDR1 is SGHDT and CDR2 is YYEEEE in the germline V gene. The CDR3 runs to 17 residues. In DNA, the CDR3 is TGTGCCAGCAGCTTTGAAAGGTTCGGGCTCCTACAGAAGGGCTACACCTTC. It is translated as CASSFERFGLLQKGYTF.